A selection of T cell receptor beta chains follows, all from one sample in a study of T cell responses to AZD1222 COVID-19 vaccine. The protocol was immunoSEQ multiplex PCR, while the TCRdb copy is restricted to in-frame clones and leaves out a portion. Of 130,000 to 150,000 clones in the sample, about nine tenths were seen once. The input for sequencing was peripheral blood, taken on day 0 of AZD1222 vaccination. The receptors originated from an adult in good health. The CDR3 runs from the conserved cysteine through the conserved F or W. The D gene is left open where the match is weak. The size entry is marked missing in some rows and otherwise reads once, few, many or a size class.

v_gene	abundance	j_gene	d_gene	CDR3nt	CDR3aa
TRBV11-2	NA	TRBJ1-1	NA	TGTGCCAGCAGCTTAGGTCGAGGAGGGGCGGTGAGAACTGAAGCTTTCTTT	CASSLGRGGAVRTEAFF
TRBV10-1	NA	TRBJ1-6	NA	TGCGCCAGCATGCGCCCGAGCTCCTATAATTCACCCCTCCACTTT	CASMRPSSYNSPLHF
TRBV12-5	NA	TRBJ1-1	NA	TGTGCTAGTGGTTTTTCGGATTTCGGGGCCAGTGAAGCTTTCTTT	CASGFSDFGASEAFF
TRBV5-3	NA	TRBJ1-2	NA	TGTGCCAGAAGCACTGCGTCGGGAGGCTATGGCTACACCTTC	CARSTASGGYGYTF
TRBV10-2	NA	TRBJ1-1	NA	TGCGCCAGCACCAAACGCGTAATGAACACTGAAGCTTTCTTT	CASTKRVMNTEAFF
TRBV27	NA	TRBJ2-7	NA	TGTGCCAGCAGCCTCGGGTCGGGGAGCTCCTACGAGCAGTACTTC	CASSLGSGSSYEQYF
TRBV3-1/TRBV3-2	NA	TRBJ2-7	NA	TGTGCCAGCAGCCAAGACGGCGGTAGGAGCTCCTACGAGCAGTACTTC	CASSQDGGRSSYEQYF
TRBV13	once	TRBJ2-3	TRBD2	TGTGCCAGCAGCCCCCGACTAGCGGGAGGGCACACAGATACGCAGTATTTT	CASSPRLAGGHTDTQYF
TRBV5-5	once	TRBJ2-7	TRBD2	TGTGCCAGCAGCGCGGGACTACTACGCTACGAGCAGTACTTC	CASSAGLLRYEQYF
TRBV9	NA	TRBJ2-2	NA	TGTGCCAGCAGCCGCGACCACACCGGGGAGCTGTTTTTT	CASSRDHTGELFF
TRBV6-5	NA	TRBJ1-1	NA	TGTGCCAGCGCGGTCAGGGTAGACACTGAAGCTTTCTTT	CASAVRVDTEAFF
TRBV7-3	NA	TRBJ2-2	NA	TGTGCCAGCAGCGGGGTGGCGACCGGGGAGCTGTTTTTT	CASSGVATGELFF
TRBV6-5	NA	TRBJ2-7	NA	TGTGCCAGCAGTTACTCAGGCCTCTCCTACGAGCAGTACTTC	CASSYSGLSYEQYF
TRBV6-6	NA	TRBJ1-2	TRBD1	TGTGCCAGCAGTTACTCAGGCGGGACAGTCTATGGCTACACCTTC	CASSYSGGTVYGYTF
TRBV6-1	NA	TRBJ1-2	NA	TGTGCCAGCAGTGAGCAGGGTAACTATGGCTACACCTTC	CASSEQGNYGYTF
TRBV5-4	NA	TRBJ2-7	TRBD1	TGTGCCAGCAGCTGGGAAACGGGACAGGGATTTAATGAGCAGTACTTC	CASSWETGQGFNEQYF
TRBV28	NA	TRBJ1-2	TRBD1	TGTGCCAGCAGCCGACAGGGCGGAACGTATGGCTACACCTTC	CASSRQGGTYGYTF
TRBV15	NA	TRBJ1-4	TRBD1	TGTGCCACCAGCAGAGATACAGGGGGCGGTGAAAAACTGTTTTTT	CATSRDTGGGEKLFF
TRBV5-5	few	TRBJ1-4	NA	TGTGCCAGCAGCTTCGGGACACGGGAGGAGGAAAAACTGTTTTTT	CASSFGTREEEKLFF
TRBV28	NA	TRBJ1-2	NA	TGTGCCAGCAGTTTAATGAGGCCGATCTATGGCTACACCTTC	CASSLMRPIYGYTF
TRBV3-1/TRBV3-2	NA	TRBJ1-1	NA	TGTGCCACTCAGTTGACAGGTGGCACTGAAGCTTTCTTT	CATQLTGGTEAFF
TRBV12-3/TRBV12-4	NA	TRBJ1-1	NA	TGTGCCAGCAGTCGGACAGCTGAAGCTTTCTTT	CASSRTAEAFF
TRBV28	few	TRBJ1-2	NA	TGTGCCAGCTATGAATTGGGGGCGACAGGCGTTGGGTACACCTTC	CASYELGATGVGYTF
TRBV6-1	few	TRBJ1-5	NA	TGTGCCAGCAGTGAGGGCAGCAATCAGCCCCAGCATTTT	CASSEGSNQPQHF
TRBV5-1	NA	TRBJ1-4	NA	TGCGCCAGTAAACAAGGAGGGTATGAAAAACTGTTTTTT	CASKQGGYEKLFF
TRBV6-5	once	TRBJ2-5	NA	TGTGCCAGCAGTCCCGGGATACAAGAGACCCAGTACTTC	CASSPGIQETQYF
TRBV2	NA	TRBJ1-1	NA	TGTGCCAAGGGACGCCCGAACACTGAAGCTTTCTTT	CAKGRPNTEAFF
TRBV28	NA	TRBJ1-5	NA	TGTGCCAGCGCCTATGGGACCCTAGGGCCCCAGCATTTT	CASAYGTLGPQHF
TRBV5-1	NA	TRBJ2-7	TRBD2	TGCGCCAGCAGCCTCCGGACTAGTCACGAGCAGTACTTC	CASSLRTSHEQYF
TRBV27	NA	TRBJ2-5	NA	TGTGCCAGCAGTTTATATGGAGAAAAGCAAGAGACCCAGTACTTC	CASSLYGEKQETQYF
TRBV6-5	NA	TRBJ1-3	NA	TGTGCCAGCGGCCGGGACGGGCATCCTGGAAACACCATATATTTT	CASGRDGHPGNTIYF
TRBV10-3	NA	TRBJ2-1	NA	TGTGCCATCAGTCAGACCGGGACAACCGGCTCCAATGAGCAGTTCTTC	CAISQTGTTGSNEQFF
TRBV11-2	NA	TRBJ2-1	NA	TGTGCCAGCAGCTTAGTATTTATTGGCGGCAATGAGCAGTTCTTC	CASSLVFIGGNEQFF
TRBV5-4	NA	TRBJ1-4	NA	TGTGCCAGCAGCTTGGGAGGGGGGAAACTGTTTTTT	CASSLGGGKLFF
TRBV6-1	NA	TRBJ1-2	NA	TGTGCCAGCAGTGAATGGGGGGCAAGGGGCTACACCTTC	CASSEWGARGYTF
TRBV20-1	NA	TRBJ1-2	NA	TGCAGTGCTAGTTTCTCAGGGGCCTATGGCTACACCTTC	CSASFSGAYGYTF